This TCR beta chain was profiled in a study of neurological immune-mediated disorders. This clonotype was counted ten times or more. Germline V gene data show CDR1 as MDHEN and CDR2 as SYDVKM. With 7 bases removed from V and 3 bases from J, the gap between germline ends came to 10 bases. CDR3 length: 13 residues. TCRdb re-analysed the 5' RACE reads in MiXCR, keeping a single row per CDR3 protein. The sample has 93,000 or so distinct CDR3 sequences, approximately 11% seen once. Time point described: longitudinal time-point 3. The chain couples TRBV28 to TRBJ1-3, with TRBD1 as a possible D gene (6 bases). The sample taken for sequencing was PBMCs. This clonotype was obtained from a female donor with HTLV-1-associated myelopathy (HAM/TSP). CDR3 protein: CASMEDSGNTIYF. CDR3 bases: TGTGCCAGCATGGAGGACAGTGGAAACACCATATATTTT.